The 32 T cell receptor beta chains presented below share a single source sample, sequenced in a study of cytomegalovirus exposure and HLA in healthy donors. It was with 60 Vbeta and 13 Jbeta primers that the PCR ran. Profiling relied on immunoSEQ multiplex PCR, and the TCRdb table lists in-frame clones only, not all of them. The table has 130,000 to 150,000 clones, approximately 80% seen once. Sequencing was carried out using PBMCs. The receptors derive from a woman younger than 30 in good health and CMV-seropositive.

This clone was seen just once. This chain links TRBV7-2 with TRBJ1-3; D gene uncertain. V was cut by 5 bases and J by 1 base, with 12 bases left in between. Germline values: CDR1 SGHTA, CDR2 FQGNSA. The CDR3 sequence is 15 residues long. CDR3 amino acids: CASSPGPASGNTIYF. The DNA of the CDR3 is TGTGCCAGCAGCCCAGGCCCGGCGTCTGGAAACACCATATATTTT.

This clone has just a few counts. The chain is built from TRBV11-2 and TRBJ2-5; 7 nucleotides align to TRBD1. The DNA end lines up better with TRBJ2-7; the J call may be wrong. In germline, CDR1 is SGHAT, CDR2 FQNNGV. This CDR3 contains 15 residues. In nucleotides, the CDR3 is TGTGCCAGCAGCAAGGGACAGCAGGACTCCTACGAGCAGTACTTC. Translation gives CASSKGQQDSYEQYF.

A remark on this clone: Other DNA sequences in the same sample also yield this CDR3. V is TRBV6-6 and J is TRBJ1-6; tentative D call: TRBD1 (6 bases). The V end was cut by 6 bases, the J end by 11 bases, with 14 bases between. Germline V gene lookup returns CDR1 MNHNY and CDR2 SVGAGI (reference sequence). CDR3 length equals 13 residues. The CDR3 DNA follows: TGTGCCAGCAGAATACAGGGAGGGCCACCCCTCCACTTT. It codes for CASRIQGGPPLHF.

Here the CDR3 reads CASSLMSGGASYEQYF. The DNA for the CDR3 is TGTGCCAGCAGCTTAATGTCAGGTGGGGCCTCCTACGAGCAGTACTTC. This chain links TRBV11-2 with TRBJ2-7, with TRBD1 as a possible D gene (5 bases). V lost 2 bases and J lost 0, with 14 bases in between. This CDR3 region has 16 residues. CDR1 SGHAT and CDR2 FQNNGV come from the germline V gene.

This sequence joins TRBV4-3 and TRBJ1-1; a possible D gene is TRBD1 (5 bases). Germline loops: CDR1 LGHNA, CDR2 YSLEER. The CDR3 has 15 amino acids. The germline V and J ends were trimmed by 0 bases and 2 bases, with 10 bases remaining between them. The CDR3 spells CASSQEMGGNTEAFF. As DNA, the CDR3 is TGCGCCAGCAGCCAAGAAATGGGGGGTAACACTGAAGCTTTCTTT.

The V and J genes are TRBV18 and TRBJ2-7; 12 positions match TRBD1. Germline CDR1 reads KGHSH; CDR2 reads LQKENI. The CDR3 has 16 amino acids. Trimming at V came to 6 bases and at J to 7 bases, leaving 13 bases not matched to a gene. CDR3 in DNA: TGTGCCAGCTCCCCCGATGGGGGACAGGGGGCGTCTGAGCAGTACTTC. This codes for CASSPDGGQGASEQYF.

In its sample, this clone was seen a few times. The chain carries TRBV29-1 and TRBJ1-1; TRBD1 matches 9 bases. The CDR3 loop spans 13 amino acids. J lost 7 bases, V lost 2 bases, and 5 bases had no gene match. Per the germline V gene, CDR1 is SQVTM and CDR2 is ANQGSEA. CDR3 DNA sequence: TGCAGCGTTGAACCGGGACAGGGAGGTGAAGCTTTCTTT. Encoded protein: CSVEPGQGGEAFF.

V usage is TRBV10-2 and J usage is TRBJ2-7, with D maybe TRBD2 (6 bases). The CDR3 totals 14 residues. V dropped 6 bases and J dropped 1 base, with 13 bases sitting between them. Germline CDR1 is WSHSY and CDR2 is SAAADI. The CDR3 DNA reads TGCGCCAGCAGGTCGGAGGGTAGGTCCTACGAGCAGTACTTC. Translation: CASRSEGRSYEQYF.

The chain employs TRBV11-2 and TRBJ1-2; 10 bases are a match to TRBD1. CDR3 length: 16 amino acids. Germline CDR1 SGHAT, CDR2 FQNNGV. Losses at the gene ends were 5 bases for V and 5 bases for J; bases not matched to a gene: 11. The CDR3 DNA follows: TGTGCCAGCAGCCCCGGGACAGGGGCGGTTTTTTATGGCTACACCTTC. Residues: CASSPGTGAVFYGYTF.

The DNA for the CDR3 is TGCGCCAGCAGCCAAGAGCTCCTAGCGGGGGGGACAGATACGCAGTATTTT. This codes for CASSQELLAGGTDTQYF. This chain uses TRBV4-3 with TRBJ2-3; TRBD2 agrees at 12 bases. The CDR3 sequence is 17 residues long. J lost 3 bases, V lost 0 bases, and 4 bases had no gene match. CDR1 LGHNA and CDR2 YSLEER come from the germline V gene.

In DNA form, the CDR3 reads TGTGCCAGCAGTGCGTCGGGACAGAACACTGAAGCTTTCTTT. It translates to CASSASGQNTEAFF. The V gene is TRBV2, the J gene TRBJ1-1; D is possibly TRBD1 (6 bases). The CDR3 totals 14 residues. Looked up from germline, CDR1 is SNHLY and CDR2 is FYNNEI. V gave up 4 bases and J gave up 1 base, with 10 bases separating them.

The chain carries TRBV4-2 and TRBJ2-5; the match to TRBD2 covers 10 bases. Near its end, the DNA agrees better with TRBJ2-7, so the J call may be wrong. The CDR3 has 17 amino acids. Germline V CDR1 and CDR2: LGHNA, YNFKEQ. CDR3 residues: CASSQDMERGGTYEQYF. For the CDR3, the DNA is TGTGCCAGCAGCCAAGATATGGAGCGGGGGGGTACCTACGAGCAGTACTTC.

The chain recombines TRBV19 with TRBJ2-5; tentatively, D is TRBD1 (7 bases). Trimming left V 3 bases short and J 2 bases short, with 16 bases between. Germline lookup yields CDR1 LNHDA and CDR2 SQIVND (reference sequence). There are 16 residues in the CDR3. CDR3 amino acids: CASSITARGEQETQYF. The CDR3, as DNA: TGTGCCAGTAGTATTACGGCCAGGGGGGAACAAGAGACCCAGTACTTC.

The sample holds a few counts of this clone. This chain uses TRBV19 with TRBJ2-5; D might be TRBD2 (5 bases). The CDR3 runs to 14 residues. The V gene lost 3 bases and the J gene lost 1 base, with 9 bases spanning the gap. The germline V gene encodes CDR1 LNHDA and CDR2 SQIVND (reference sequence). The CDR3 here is CASSIRGPQETQYF. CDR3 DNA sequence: TGTGCCAGTAGTATCCGGGGTCCCCAAGAGACCCAGTACTTC.

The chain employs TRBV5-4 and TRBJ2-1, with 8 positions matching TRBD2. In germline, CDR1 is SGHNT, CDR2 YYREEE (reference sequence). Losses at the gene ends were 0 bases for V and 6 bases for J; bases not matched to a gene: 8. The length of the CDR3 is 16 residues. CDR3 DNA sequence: TGTGCCAGCAGCTTGGCCCCCGGGACTAGAAGCAATGAGCAGTTCTTC. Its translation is CASSLAPGTRSNEQFF.

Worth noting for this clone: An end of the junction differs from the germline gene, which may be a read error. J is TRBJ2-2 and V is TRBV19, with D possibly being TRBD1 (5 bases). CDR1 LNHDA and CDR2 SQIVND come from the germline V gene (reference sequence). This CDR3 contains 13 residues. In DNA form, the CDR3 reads TGTGCCAGTAGAAACCAGGGTACCGAGGAGCTGTTTTTT. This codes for CASRNQGTEELFF. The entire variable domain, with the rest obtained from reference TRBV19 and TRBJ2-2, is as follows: DGGITQSPKYLFRKEGQNVTLSCEQNLNHDAMYWYRQDPGQGLRLIYYSQIVNDFQKGDIAEGYSVSREKKESFPLTVTSAQKNPTAFYLCASRNQGTEELFFGEGSRLTVL.

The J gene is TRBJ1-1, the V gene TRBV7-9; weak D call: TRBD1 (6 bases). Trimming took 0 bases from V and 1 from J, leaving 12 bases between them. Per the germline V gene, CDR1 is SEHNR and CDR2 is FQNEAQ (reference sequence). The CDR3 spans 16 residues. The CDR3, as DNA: TGTGCCAGCAGCTTAGCCGGGGGGCGAGCGAACACTGAAGCTTTCTTT. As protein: CASSLAGGRANTEAFF.

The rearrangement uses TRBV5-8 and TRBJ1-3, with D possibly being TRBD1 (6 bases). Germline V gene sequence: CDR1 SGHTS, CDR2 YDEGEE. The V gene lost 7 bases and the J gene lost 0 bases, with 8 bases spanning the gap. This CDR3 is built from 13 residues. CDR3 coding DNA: TGTGCCAGCCGCAGGGGCTCTGGAAACACCATATATTTT. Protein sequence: CASRRGSGNTIYF.

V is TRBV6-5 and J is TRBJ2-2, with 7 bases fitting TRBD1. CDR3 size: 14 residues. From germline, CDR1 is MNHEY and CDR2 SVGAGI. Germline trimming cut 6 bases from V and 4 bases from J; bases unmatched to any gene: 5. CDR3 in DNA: TGTGCCAGCAGGGGACAGTCGAGCACCGGGGAGCTGTTTTTT. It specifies CASRGQSSTGELFF.

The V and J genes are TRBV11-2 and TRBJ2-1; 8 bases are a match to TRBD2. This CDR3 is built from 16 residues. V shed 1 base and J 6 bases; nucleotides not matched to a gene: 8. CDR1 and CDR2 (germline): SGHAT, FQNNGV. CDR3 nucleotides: TGTGCCAGCAGCTTAGCCCCTTTAGCGGGGCGCAATGAGCAGTTCTTC. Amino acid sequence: CASSLAPLAGRNEQFF.

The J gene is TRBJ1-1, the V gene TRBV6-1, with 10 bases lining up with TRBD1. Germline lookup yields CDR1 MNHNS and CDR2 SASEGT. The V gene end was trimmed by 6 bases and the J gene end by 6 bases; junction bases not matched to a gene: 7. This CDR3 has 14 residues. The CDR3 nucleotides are TGTGCCAGCAGAGGGACAGGGGAGTGGGCTGAAGCTTTCTTT. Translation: CASRGTGEWAEAFF.

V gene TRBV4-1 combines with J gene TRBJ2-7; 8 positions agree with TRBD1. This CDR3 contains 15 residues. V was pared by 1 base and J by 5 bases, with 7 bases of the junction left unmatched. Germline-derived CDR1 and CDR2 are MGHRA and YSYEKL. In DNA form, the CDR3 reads TGCGCCAGCAGCCAAGCCGGACAGGGAAGGGACGAGCAGTACTTC. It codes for CASSQAGQGRDEQYF.

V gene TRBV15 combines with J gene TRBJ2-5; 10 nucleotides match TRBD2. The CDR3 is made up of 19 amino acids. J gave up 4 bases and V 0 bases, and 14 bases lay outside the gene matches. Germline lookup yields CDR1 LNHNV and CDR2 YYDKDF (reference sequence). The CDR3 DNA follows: TGTGCCACCAGCAGAGATCTACCTAGACTAGCGGGCCTGGCAGAGACCCAGTACTTC. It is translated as CATSRDLPRLAGLAETQYF.

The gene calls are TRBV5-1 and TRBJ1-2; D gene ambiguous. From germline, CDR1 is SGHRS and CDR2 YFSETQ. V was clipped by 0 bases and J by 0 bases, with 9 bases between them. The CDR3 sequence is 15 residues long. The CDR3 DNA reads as TGCGCCAGCAGCTTGGGTCAGAAATCTAACTATGGCTACACCTTC. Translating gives CASSLGQKSNYGYTF.

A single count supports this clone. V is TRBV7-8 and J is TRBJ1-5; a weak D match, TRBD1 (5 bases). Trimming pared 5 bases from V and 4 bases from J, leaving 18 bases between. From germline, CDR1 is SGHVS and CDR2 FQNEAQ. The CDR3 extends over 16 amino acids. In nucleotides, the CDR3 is TGTGCCAGCAGCCTCCCGGGCAGGGTGAGAAATCAGCCCCAGCATTTT. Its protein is CASSLPGRVRNQPQHF.

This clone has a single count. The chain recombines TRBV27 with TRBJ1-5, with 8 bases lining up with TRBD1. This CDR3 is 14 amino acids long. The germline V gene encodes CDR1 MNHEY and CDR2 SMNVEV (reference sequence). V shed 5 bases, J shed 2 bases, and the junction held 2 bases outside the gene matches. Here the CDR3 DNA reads TGTGCCAGCAGTCAGACAGGGGGCAATCAGCCCCAGCATTTT. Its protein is CASSQTGGNQPQHF.

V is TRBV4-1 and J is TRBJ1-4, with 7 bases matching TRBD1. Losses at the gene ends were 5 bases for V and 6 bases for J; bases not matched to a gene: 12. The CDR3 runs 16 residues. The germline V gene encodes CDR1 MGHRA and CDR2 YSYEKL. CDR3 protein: CASSKATRGGYEKLFF. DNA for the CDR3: TGCGCCAGCAGCAAAGCCACTAGAGGGGGCTATGAAAAACTGTTTTTT.

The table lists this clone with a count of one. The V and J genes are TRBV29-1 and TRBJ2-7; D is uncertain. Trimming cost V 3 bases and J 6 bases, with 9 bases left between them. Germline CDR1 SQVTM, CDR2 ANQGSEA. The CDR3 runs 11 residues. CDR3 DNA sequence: TGCAGCGTTGACTCGGGTGGCGAGCAGTACTTC. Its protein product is CSVDSGGEQYF.

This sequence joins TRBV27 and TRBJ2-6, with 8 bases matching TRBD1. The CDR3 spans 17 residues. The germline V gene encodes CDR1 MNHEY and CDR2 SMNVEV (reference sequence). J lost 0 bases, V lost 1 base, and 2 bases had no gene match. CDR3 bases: TGTGCCAGCAGTTTATGGGGACAGGCCTCTGGGGCCAACGTCCTGACTTTC. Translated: CASSLWGQASGANVLTF.

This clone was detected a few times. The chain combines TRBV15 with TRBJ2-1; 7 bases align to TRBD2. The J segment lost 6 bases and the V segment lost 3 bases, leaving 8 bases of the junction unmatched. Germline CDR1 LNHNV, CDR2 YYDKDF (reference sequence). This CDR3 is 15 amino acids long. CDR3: CATSSNWGGVNEQFF. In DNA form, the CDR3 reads TGTGCCACCAGCAGCAATTGGGGGGGGGTCAATGAGCAGTTCTTC.

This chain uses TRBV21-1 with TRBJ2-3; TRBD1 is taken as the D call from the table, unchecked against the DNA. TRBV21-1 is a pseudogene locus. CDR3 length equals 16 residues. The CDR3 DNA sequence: TGTGCCAGCAGACTTCCCCCAGGGGGCGCGACAGATACGCAGTATTTT. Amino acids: CASRLPPGGATDTQYF.

The DNA of the CDR3 is TGTGCCACCAGCAGCAGGGGTTATAATTCACCCCTCCACTTT. This translates into CATSSRGYNSPLHF. The chain employs TRBV15 and TRBJ1-6; the D gene is possibly TRBD1 (6 bases). Germline values: CDR1 LNHNV, CDR2 YYDKDF (reference sequence). V was trimmed by 3 bases and J by 4 bases, leaving 7 bases between them. This CDR3 has 14 residues.